Sequencing of this T cell receptor (beta chain) was carried out in a study of blood T cell repertoires in COVID-19. Assay: immunoSEQ multiplex PCR; the TCRdb copy retains only in-frame clones and omits some. The table records 290,000 or so clones, roughly 87% of them present only once. The source is a man aged 18 to 30 with active or convalescent COVID-19. Material: peripheral blood.

The CDR3 loop is CASSEMGGRNTDTQYF. CDR3 nucleotide sequence: TGTGCCAGCAGTGAAATGGGCGGGAGGAACACAGATACGCAGTATTTT. The V gene is TRBV6-1, the J gene TRBJ2-3, with 8 positions matching TRBD2. Unmatched junction bases numbered 6, after V lost 2 bases and J lost 2 bases. From germline, CDR1 is MNHNS and CDR2 SASEGT. The CDR3 has 16 amino acids.